This T cell receptor beta chain was obtained from a study of cytomegalovirus exposure and HLA in healthy donors. Regarding the study as a whole: First-cohort TCR clusters tended to co-occur in the approximately 110 validation repertoires, a later analysis found.

Here immunoSEQ multiplex PCR was the method, and the copy in TCRdb shows in-frame clones only, minus some. The table has 250,000 to 300,000 clones, about 86% seen once. The CDR3 spans 19 residues. The V gene end was trimmed by 4 bases and the J gene end by 2 bases; junction bases not matched to a gene: 15. Germline V gene data show CDR1 as SGHRS and CDR2 as YFSETQ. As regards this clone: No antigen is known for it.

The clonotype comes from a woman between 18 and 29 years old in good health and CMV-seronegative. The material sequenced was PBMCs. The rearrangement uses TRBV5-1 and TRBJ2-6; 7 bases fit TRBD1. CDR3 protein: CASSLGQDHTFAGANVLTF. CDR3 in DNA: TGCGCCAGCAGCCTCGGACAGGATCATACATTCGCTGGGGCCAACGTCCTGACTTTC.